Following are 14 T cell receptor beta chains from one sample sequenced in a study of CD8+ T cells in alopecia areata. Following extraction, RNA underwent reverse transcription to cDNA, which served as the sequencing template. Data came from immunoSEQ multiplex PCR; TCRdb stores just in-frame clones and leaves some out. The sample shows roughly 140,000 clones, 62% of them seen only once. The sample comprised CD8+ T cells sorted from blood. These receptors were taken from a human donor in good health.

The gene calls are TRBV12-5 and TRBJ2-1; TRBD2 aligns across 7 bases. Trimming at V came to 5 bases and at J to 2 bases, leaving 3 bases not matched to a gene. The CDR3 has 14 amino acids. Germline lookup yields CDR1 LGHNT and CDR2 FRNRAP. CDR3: CASGHSGPYNEQFF. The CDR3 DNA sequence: TGTGCTAGTGGTCATAGCGGGCCCTACAATGAGCAGTTCTTC.

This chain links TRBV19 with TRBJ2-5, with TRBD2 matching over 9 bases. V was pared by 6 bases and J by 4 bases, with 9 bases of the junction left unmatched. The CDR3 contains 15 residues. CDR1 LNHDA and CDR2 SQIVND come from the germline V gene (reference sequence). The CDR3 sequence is CASRRVAGEPETQYF. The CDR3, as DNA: TGTGCCAGTAGGAGGGTAGCGGGAGAGCCAGAGACCCAGTACTTC.

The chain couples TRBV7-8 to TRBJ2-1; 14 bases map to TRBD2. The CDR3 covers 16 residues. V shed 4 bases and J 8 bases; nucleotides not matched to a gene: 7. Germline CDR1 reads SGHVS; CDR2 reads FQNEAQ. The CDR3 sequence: CASSWGLAGETHEQFF. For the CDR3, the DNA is TGTGCCAGCAGCTGGGGACTAGCGGGAGAGACCCATGAGCAGTTCTTC.

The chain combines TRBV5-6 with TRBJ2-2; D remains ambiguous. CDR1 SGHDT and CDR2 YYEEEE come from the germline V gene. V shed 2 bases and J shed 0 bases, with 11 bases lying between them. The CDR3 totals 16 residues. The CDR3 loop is CASSFHGLTNTGELFF. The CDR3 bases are TGTGCCAGCAGCTTTCACGGGCTTACGAACACCGGGGAGCTGTTTTTT.

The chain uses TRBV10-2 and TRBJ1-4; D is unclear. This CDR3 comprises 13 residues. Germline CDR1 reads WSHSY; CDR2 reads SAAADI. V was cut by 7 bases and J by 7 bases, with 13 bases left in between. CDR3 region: CASTPVWGEKLFF. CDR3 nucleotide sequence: TGCGCCAGCACCCCGGTCTGGGGTGAAAAACTGTTTTTT.

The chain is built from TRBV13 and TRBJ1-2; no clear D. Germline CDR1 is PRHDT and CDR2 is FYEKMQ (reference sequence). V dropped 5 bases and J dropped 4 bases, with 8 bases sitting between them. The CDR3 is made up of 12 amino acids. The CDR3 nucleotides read TGTGCCAGCAGCATGCAAATCTATGGCTACACCTTC. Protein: CASSMQIYGYTF.

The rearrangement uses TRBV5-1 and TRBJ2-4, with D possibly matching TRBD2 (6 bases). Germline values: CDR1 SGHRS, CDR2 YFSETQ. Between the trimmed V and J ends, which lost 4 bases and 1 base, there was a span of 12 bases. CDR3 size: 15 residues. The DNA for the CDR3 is TGCGCCAGCAGCCCCGGACTACCGGCCAAAAACATTCAGTACTTC. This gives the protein CASSPGLPAKNIQYF.

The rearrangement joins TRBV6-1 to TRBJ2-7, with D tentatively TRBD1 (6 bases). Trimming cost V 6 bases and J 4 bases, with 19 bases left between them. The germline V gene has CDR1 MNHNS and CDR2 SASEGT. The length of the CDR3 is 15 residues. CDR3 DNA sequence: TGTGCCAGCAGGAAGGGGGACGCGAGACGATACGAGCAGTACTTC. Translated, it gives CASRKGDARRYEQYF.

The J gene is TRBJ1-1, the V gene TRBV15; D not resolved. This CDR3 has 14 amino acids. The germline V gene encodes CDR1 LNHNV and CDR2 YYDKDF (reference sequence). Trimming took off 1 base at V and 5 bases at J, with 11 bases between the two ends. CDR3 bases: TGTGCCACCAGCAGAGTGGCCAAAGGGACTGAAGCTTTCTTT. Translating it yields CATSRVAKGTEAFF.

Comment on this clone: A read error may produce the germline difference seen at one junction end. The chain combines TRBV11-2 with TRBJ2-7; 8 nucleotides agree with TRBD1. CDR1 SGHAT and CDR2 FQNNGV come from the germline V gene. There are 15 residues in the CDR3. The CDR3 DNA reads TGTGCCAGCAGCGTAGAGTTGGACAGGGTGAACGAGCAGTACTTC. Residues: CASSVELDRVNEQYF.

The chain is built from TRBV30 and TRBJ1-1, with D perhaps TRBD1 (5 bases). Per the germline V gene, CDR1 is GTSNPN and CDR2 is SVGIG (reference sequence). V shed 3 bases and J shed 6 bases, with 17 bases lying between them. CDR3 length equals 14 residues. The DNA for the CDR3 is TGTGCCTGGAGCCCGACCCCCAAGGGGTCTGAAGCTTTCTTT. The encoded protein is CAWSPTPKGSEAFF.

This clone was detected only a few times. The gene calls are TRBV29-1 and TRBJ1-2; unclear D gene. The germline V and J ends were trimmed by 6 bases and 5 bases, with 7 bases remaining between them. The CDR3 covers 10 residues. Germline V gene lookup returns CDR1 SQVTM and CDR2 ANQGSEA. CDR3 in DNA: TGCAGCGTAGGAGGGTATGGCTACACCTTC. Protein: CSVGGYGYTF.

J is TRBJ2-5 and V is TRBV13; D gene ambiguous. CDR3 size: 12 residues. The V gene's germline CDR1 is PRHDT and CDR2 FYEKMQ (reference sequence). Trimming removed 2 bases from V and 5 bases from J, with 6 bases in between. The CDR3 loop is CASSLSRETQYF. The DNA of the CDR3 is TGTGCCAGCAGCTTATCCCGGGAGACCCAGTACTTC.

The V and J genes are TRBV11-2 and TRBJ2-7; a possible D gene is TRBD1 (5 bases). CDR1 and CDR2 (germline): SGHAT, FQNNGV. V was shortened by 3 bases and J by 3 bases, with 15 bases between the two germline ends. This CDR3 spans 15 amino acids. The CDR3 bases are TGTGCCAGCAGCTTGGGGCTGGGCGAATTCTACGAGCAGTACTTC. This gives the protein CASSLGLGEFYEQYF.